A selection of T cell receptor beta chains follows, all from one sample in a study of OX40 agonist ivuxolimab in advanced cancers. Measured with immunoSEQ multiplex PCR; TCRdb has only the in-frame clones, and not every one. This table has 65,000 to 95,000 clones, 85% to 95% appearing once. Sequenced here: CD4+ or CD8+ T cells sorted from blood, sampled in a trial of the OX40 agonist ivuxolimab. The receptors shown here come from an adult with an advanced solid tumor such as melanoma, head and neck, liver or kidney cancer. The CDR3 runs from the conserved cysteine through the conserved F or W. A D gene is named only where the DNA matches it firmly. Clone size is given for some rows only: seen once, a few or many times, or a class if the clone is expanded.

V	J	D	size	CDR3	DNA
TRBV19	TRBJ1-1	.	.	CASSIQGLGTEAFF	TGTGCCAGTAGTATACAGGGGCTGGGCACTGAAGCTTTCTTT
TRBV7-8	TRBJ2-3	.	.	CASSLATTISTDTQYF	TGTGCCAGCAGCTTAGCGACGACTATAAGTACAGATACGCAGTATTTT
TRBV19	TRBJ2-7	TRBD1	.	CASSTTGGDFYEQYF	TGTGCCAGTAGTACAACAGGGGGCGATTTCTACGAGCAGTACTTC
TRBV11-2	TRBJ1-5	.	once	CASSLGQYSNQPQHF	TGTGCCAGCAGCTTGGGACAATATAGCAATCAGCCCCAGCATTTT
TRBV9	TRBJ2-7	.	.	CASSVTETMSEQYF	TGTGCCAGCAGCGTGACGGAAACGATGTCCGAGCAGTACTTC
TRBV29-1	TRBJ2-2	.	once	CSVGGWTGELFF	TGCAGCGTTGGGGGTTGGACCGGGGAGCTGTTTTTT
TRBV29-1	TRBJ1-1	.	.	CSVEGLHTEAFF	TGCAGCGTTGAAGGGCTCCACACTGAAGCTTTCTTT
TRBV7-9	TRBJ2-1	TRBD1	.	CASGRPGQGYNEQFF	TGTGCCAGCGGGAGACCGGGACAGGGTTACAATGAGCAGTTCTTC
TRBV6-5	TRBJ1-3	.	.	CASSYSSEGSGNTIYF	TGTGCCAGCAGTTACTCCTCAGAGGGCTCTGGAAACACCATATATTTT
TRBV6-5	TRBJ1-5	.	.	CASSLTVNQPQHF	TGTGCCAGCAGTTTAACAGTAAATCAGCCCCAGCATTTT
TRBV6-5	TRBJ2-2	.	.	CASSYHGELFF	TGTGCCAGCAGTTACCACGGGGAGCTGTTTTTT
TRBV11-2	TRBJ2-7	TRBD1	.	CASSLGGTAYEQYF	TGTGCCAGCAGCTTAGGTGGGACAGCCTACGAGCAGTACTTC
TRBV11-2	TRBJ2-7	TRBD1	.	CASSFSGGYGYEQYF	TGTGCCAGCAGCTTCTCAGGGGGCTATGGGTACGAGCAGTACTTC
TRBV19	TRBJ1-1	.	.	CASSIAIMNTEAFF	TGTGCCAGTAGTATAGCTATTATGAACACTGAAGCTTTCTTT
TRBV9	TRBJ1-1	.	.	CASSVGADTEAFF	TGTGCCAGCAGCGTAGGGGCGGACACTGAAGCTTTCTTT
TRBV13	TRBJ2-5	TRBD2	.	CASSPGPGLAALWEETQYF	TGTGCCAGCAGCCCCGGCCCGGGACTAGCGGCCCTCTGGGAAGAGACCCAGTACTTC
TRBV29-1	TRBJ1-4	.	once	CSVWSFNEKLFF	TGCAGCGTTTGGTCGTTTAATGAAAAACTGTTTTTT
TRBV29-1	TRBJ2-7	TRBD2	.	CSVTSGGYEQYF	TGCAGCGTGACTAGCGGGGGCTACGAGCAGTACTTC
TRBV27	TRBJ2-1	.	.	CASSTSSYNEQFF	TGTGCCAGCAGCACTAGCTCCTACAATGAGCAGTTCTTC
TRBV7-8	TRBJ1-2	.	.	CASSFRNYGYTF	TGTGCCAGCAGCTTTCGGAACTATGGCTACACCTTC
TRBV5-4	TRBJ1-2	.	.	CASRGANYGYTF	TGTGCCAGTCGAGGTGCTAACTATGGCTACACCTTC
TRBV5-4	TRBJ2-1	TRBD1	.	CASFPRQGVSQKQFF	TGTGCCAGCTTCCCTAGACAGGGCGTTAGCCAGAAGCAGTTCTTC
TRBV27	TRBJ1-1	.	.	CASPRGSEAFF	TGTGCCAGCCCGAGGGGTTCTGAAGCTTTCTTT
TRBV7-2	TRBJ2-7	TRBD1	.	CASSVGTGGYEQYF	TGTGCCAGCAGCGTCGGGACAGGGGGATACGAGCAGTACTTC
TRBV4-1	TRBJ2-7	.	.	CASSQDGGWEQYF	TGCGCCAGCAGCCAAGATGGGGGGTGGGAGCAGTACTTC
TRBV7-2	TRBJ1-5	.	.	CASSSRTDQPQHF	TGTGCCAGCAGCTCCCGGACAGATCAGCCCCAGCATTTT
TRBV27	TRBJ2-5	.	.	CASSPGTSTQETQYF	TGTGCCAGCAGTCCCGGGACTTCTACTCAGGAGACCCAGTACTTC
TRBV27	TRBJ2-1	.	.	CASSTTKYNEQFF	TGTGCCAGCAGTACAACAAAATACAATGAGCAGTTCTTC
TRBV6-5	TRBJ1-5	.	.	CASGGFSNQPQHF	TGTGCCAGCGGTGGGTTTAGCAATCAGCCCCAGCATTTT
TRBV27	TRBJ2-1	TRBD2	.	CASTSGGLHNEQFF	TGTGCCAGCACTAGCGGGGGCCTACACAATGAGCAGTTCTTC
TRBV19	TRBJ1-4	.	.	CASSISGTTNEKLFF	TGTGCCAGTAGTATCAGTGGAACAACTAATGAAAAACTGTTTTTT
TRBV27	TRBJ2-7	.	.	CASSLSGAYEQYF	TGTGCCAGCAGCCTTTCGGGAGCCTACGAGCAGTACTTC
TRBV14	TRBJ1-2	TRBD1	.	CASSTRQGNYGYTF	TGTGCCAGCAGCACCCGACAGGGTAACTATGGCTACACCTTC
TRBV27	TRBJ1-6	TRBD1	once	CASRSGTGGFSPLHF	TGTGCCAGCAGGTCCGGGACAGGGGGCTTTTCACCCCTCCACTTT
TRBV10-3	TRBJ1-5	.	.	CAIKRGDSNQPQHF	TGTGCCATCAAAAGAGGGGATAGCAATCAGCCCCAGCATTTT
TRBV5-1	TRBJ2-1	TRBD1	.	CASSFGTGNVREQFF	TGCGCCAGCAGCTTTGGGACAGGGAACGTTCGTGAGCAGTTCTTC
TRBV4-2	TRBJ2-1	.	.	CASSQGGLYNEQFF	TGTGCCAGCAGCCAAGGAGGGCTCTACAATGAGCAGTTCTTC
TRBV27	TRBJ1-1	.	.	CASSPGTTGPNTEAFF	TGTGCCAGCAGTCCAGGTACTACAGGGCCGAACACTGAAGCTTTCTTT
TRBV7-6	TRBJ1-3	.	once	CASSRDPSSGNTIYF	TGTGCCAGCAGCCGAGACCCGAGCTCTGGAAACACCATATATTTT
TRBV11-2	TRBJ1-2	.	once	CASSLEPDRYGYTF	TGTGCCAGCAGCTTAGAACCAGACCGGTATGGCTACACCTTC
TRBV15	TRBJ2-7	TRBD1	.	CATSTRTTGSYEQYF	TGTGCCACCAGCACTCGAACGACAGGGAGCTACGAGCAGTACTTC
TRBV27	TRBJ2-7	.	.	CASSLSMASWPYEQYF	TGTGCCAGCAGTTTATCGATGGCTTCCTGGCCCTACGAGCAGTACTTC
TRBV5-4	TRBJ1-1	.	.	CASSPPGAEAFF	TGTGCCAGCAGCCCCCCAGGGGCTGAAGCTTTCTTT
TRBV5-1	TRBJ2-7	.	.	CASSLGGEHSYEQYF	TGCGCCAGCAGCTTGGGAGGGGAGCACTCCTACGAGCAGTACTTC
TRBV2	TRBJ2-5	.	.	CASSETALREETQYF	TGTGCCAGCAGTGAGACAGCATTGAGAGAAGAGACCCAGTACTTC
TRBV7-8	TRBJ1-1	.	.	CASSFSHTEAFF	TGTGCCAGCAGCTTCTCCCACACTGAAGCTTTCTTT
TRBV4-3	TRBJ2-7	.	.	CASSQDQGQWIYEQYF	TGCGCCAGCAGCCAAGATCAAGGTCAGTGGATTTACGAGCAGTACTTC
TRBV27	TRBJ2-1	.	.	CASSLPFRGAGNEQFF	TGTGCCAGCAGTTTGCCATTCAGGGGGGCGGGCAATGAGCAGTTCTTC
TRBV29-1	TRBJ1-2	.	.	CSVDRNYGYTF	TGCAGCGTTGACAGAAACTATGGCTACACCTTC
TRBV19	TRBJ2-1	TRBD2	.	CASSVTSGGYNEQFF	TGTGCCAGTAGTGTGACTAGCGGGGGGTACAATGAGCAGTTCTTC
TRBV9	TRBJ1-5	.	.	CASSVGGLGQPQHF	TGTGCCAGCAGCGTAGGGGGGCTTGGGCAGCCCCAGCATTTT
TRBV4-3	TRBJ2-2	TRBD2	.	CASSQDRLAGANTGELFF	TGCGCCAGCAGCCAAGATCGTCTAGCGGGAGCGAACACCGGGGAGCTGTTTTTT